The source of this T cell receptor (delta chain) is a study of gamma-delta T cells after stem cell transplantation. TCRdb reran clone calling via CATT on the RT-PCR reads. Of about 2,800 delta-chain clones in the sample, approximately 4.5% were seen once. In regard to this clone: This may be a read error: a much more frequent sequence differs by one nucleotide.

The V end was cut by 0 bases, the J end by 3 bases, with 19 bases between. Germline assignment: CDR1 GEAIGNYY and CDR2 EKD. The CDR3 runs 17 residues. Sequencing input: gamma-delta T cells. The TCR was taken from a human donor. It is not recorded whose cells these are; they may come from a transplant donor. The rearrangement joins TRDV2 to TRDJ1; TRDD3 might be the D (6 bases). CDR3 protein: CACDTLGGGLYADKLIF. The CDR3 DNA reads TGTGCCTGTGACACCCTTGGTGGGGGGTTGTACGCCGATAAACTCATCTTT.